This TCR beta chain is from a study of T cells in Graves' hyperthyroidism and ophthalmopathy. Study observations and caveats: Ophthalmopathy was distinguished from stable hyperthyroidism by 13 V-J signatures.

TCR beta CDR3 sequences were amplified from RNA transcripts. The study used the HTBI primer set for a first-round RT-PCR of the TCR CDR3. Using its own MiXCR run on the multiplex PCR reads, TCRdb lists one record per CDR3 protein. Here the sample spans some 300,000 distinct CDR3 sequences, 10% to 15% being singletons. Germline values: CDR1 SGDLS, CDR2 YYNGEE. Deletions cut 4 bases from V and 4 bases from J, with 14 bases between. The CDR3 totals 14 residues. This clonotype was detected many times. No antigen is known for it. The sequence derives from a woman aged 30 to 39 with Graves' hyperthyroidism that later progressed to Graves' ophthalmopathy. The chain joins TRBV9 to TRBJ1-1; D gene unclear. Specimen: blood. The chain's CDR3 is CASSSDAWRTEAFF. DNA of the CDR3: TGTGCCAGCAGCTCCGACGCATGGCGCACTGAAGCTTTCTTT.